Sequencing of this TCR beta chain was carried out in a study of human T cells and chemical hapten exposure. Background on the study: Patch tests put 0.01% DPC on the upper back, read at 6 days. A mostly female patient group had alopecia areata, totalis or universalis.

MiXCR, run by TCRdb on the RACE reads, gives a single entry per CDR3 protein. The sample shows 350,000 to 450,000 distinct CDR3 sequences, about 5.1% of them seen only once. The time point denotes: pre-sensitization, week 0. Treatment of the sample: therapeutic diphenylcyclopropenone sensitization with weekly scalp DPC. Ahead of each patch test application, blood was drawn. CDR1 is SGHRS, CDR2 YFSETQ, per germline. Trimming left V 2 bases short and J 2 bases short, with 9 bases between. This CDR3 contains 14 residues. This clonotype was observed a handful of times. The input for sequencing was whole blood, taken in connection with sensitization to the hapten diphenylcyclopropenone (DPC). The receptor was isolated from a woman in her forties or fifties with alopecia areata. Some clones in this sample may be carry-over from other donors' samples. The rearrangement joins TRBV5-1 to TRBJ2-3, with D possibly being TRBD2 (5 bases). Written as DNA, the CDR3 is TGCGCCAGCAGCTTAGGAGGTGACACAGATACGCAGTATTTT. It encodes CASSLGGDTDTQYF.